Shown below are 8 T cell receptor beta chains from a single sample sequenced in a study of blood T cell repertoires in COVID-19. Method: immunoSEQ multiplex PCR; TCRdb's copy keeps in-frame clones and lacks some. The data show about 80,000 clones, about 84% seen once. The sequenced sample consisted of peripheral blood. Every receptor here comes from a human donor in a cohort sampled during active COVID-19.

A note on this clone: In the same sample, other DNA sequences code for this CDR3. The V gene is TRBV18, the J gene TRBJ2-2; D is possibly TRBD2 (5 bases). Germline V gene data show CDR1 as KGHSH and CDR2 as LQKENI. This CDR3 comprises 13 residues. Trimming removed 3 bases from V and 4 bases from J, with 6 bases in between. CDR3 DNA sequence: TGTGCCAGCTCACCGGCGGGCACCGGGGAGCTGTTTTTT. This gives the protein CASSPAGTGELFF.

This clone appeared a few times. The genes are TRBV19 and TRBJ2-1, with 7 bases identical to TRBD2. The V gene's germline CDR1 is LNHDA and CDR2 SQIVND (reference sequence). J lost 3 bases, V lost 5 bases, and 7 bases had no gene match. The CDR3 sequence is 15 residues long. Written as DNA, the CDR3 is TGTGCCAGTAGTCATGGGCTAGCGGACTACAATGAGCAGTTCTTC. Translated, it gives CASSHGLADYNEQFF.

The chain joins TRBV5-4 to TRBJ1-1; no firm D call. This CDR3 is 14 amino acids long. Trimming pared 2 bases from V and 0 bases from J, leaving 8 bases between. Germline V gene sequence: CDR1 SGHNT, CDR2 YYREEE (reference sequence). The CDR3 loop reads CASSFGSMNTEAFF. The CDR3 DNA reads as TGTGCCAGCAGCTTTGGGAGCATGAACACTGAAGCTTTCTTT.

The table lists this clone with a count of one. This rearrangement joins TRBV2 to TRBJ2-7; 9 bases are shared with TRBD2. V lost 7 bases, J lost 3 bases, and 4 bases stayed unmatched. In germline, CDR1 is SNHLY, CDR2 FYNNEI. The CDR3 is 13 residues long. For the CDR3, the DNA is TGTGCCAGCACATTACTAGCGGGCTACGAGCAGTACTTC. Translated: CASTLLAGYEQYF.

This rearrangement joins TRBV18 to TRBJ2-7; D is ambiguous. CDR3 length: 14 residues. The ends were cut back, 6 bases at V and 5 bases at J, with 17 bases in the middle. The germline V gene has CDR1 KGHSH and CDR2 LQKENI. DNA of the CDR3: TGTGCCAGCTCCTTCCTCCGAGGTTTCCACGAGCAGTACTTC. It is translated as CASSFLRGFHEQYF.

The chain employs TRBV6-5 and TRBJ1-1; 8 positions match TRBD1. The ends lost 2 bases at V and 11 bases at J; junction bases unmatched: 7. Germline V CDR1 and CDR2: MNHEY, SVGAGI. The CDR3 has 13 amino acids. CDR3 bases: TGTGCCAGCAGTTACAGGCAGGGGGCGTCTGCTTTCTTT. This sequence encodes CASSYRQGASAFF.

The rearrangement joins TRBV3-1 (or the pseudogene TRBV3-2) to TRBJ2-7, with 10 positions matching TRBD2. With V trimmed by 2 bases and J by 3 bases, 4 bases remained unmatched. There are 15 residues in the CDR3. Germline V CDR1 and CDR2: LGHDT, YNNKEL (reference sequence). CDR3 in DNA: TGTGCCAGCAGCCAAAGCGGGGGGGGTTACTACGAGCAGTACTTC. Encoded protein: CASSQSGGGYYEQYF.

The chain is built from TRBV2 and TRBJ1-2, with D hard to call. The CDR3 loop spans 12 amino acids. CDR1 and CDR2 (germline): SNHLY, FYNNEI. Trimming cost V 1 base and J 5 bases, with 5 bases left between them. In DNA, the CDR3 is TGTGCCAGCAGTGAAGGGAGTTATGGCTACACCTTC. It codes for CASSEGSYGYTF.